This TCR beta chain is drawn from a study of T cells expressing NK-cell markers. Study background: Sorted T-cell subsets CD3+CD56+NKG2C+, CD3+CD56+NKG2C- and CD3+CD56-NKG2C+ were TCR beta-sequenced. Seven of the eight sequenced donors were HCMV-seropositive; one was seronegative.

In generating TCR beta cDNA, 5'RACE template switching with UMIs was used. TCRdb re-called the 5' RACE reads, yielding one record per CDR3 amino acid sequence without DNA. Its listing shows a few hundred thousand distinct CDR3 sequences. CDR3 size: 14 residues. Germline assignment: CDR1 DFQATT and CDR2 SNEGSKA (reference sequence). Findings and limits, study-wide: Questions lingered over whether expanded NKG2C+ T cell clones were HCMV-specific.

A note on this clonotype: What it recognizes is unknown.

The sequence derives from a man younger than 30 in good health. V is TRBV20-1 and J is TRBJ2-3. Sequencing was done on a sample of blood T cells: a sorted CD56 or NKG2C T cell subset, CD4+ or CD8+ T cells, or bulk PBMC T cells (not recorded which). The CDR3 spells CSAGKEFHTDTQYF.